Included here is one TCR beta chain sequence, with context. The CDR3 loop spans 16 amino acids. The germline gives CDR1 KGHDR, CDR2 SFDVKD. Trimming at V came to 4 bases and at J to 3 bases, leaving 5 bases not matched to a gene. These data belong to a study of blood T cell repertoires in COVID-19. Study details: Acute and convalescent COVID-19 specimens originated in the United States, Italy and Spain. T cells, B-cell-depleted T cells, or PBMCs supplied cDNA or gDNA.

TCRdb's table, derived via immunoSEQ multiplex PCR, lists solely in-frame clones and lacks some. The sample lists about 230,000 clones; about 83% were seen once. The TCR sequence derives from a woman in her forties or fifties with acute or convalescent COVID-19. The V gene is TRBV24-1, the J gene TRBJ2-1; 10 positions agree with TRBD2. Sample: peripheral blood. The CDR3 is CATSDKTSGNYNEQFF. As DNA, the CDR3 is TGTGCCACCAGTGACAAAACTAGCGGGAACTACAATGAGCAGTTCTTC.